Reported below is one T cell receptor (beta chain). The germline V gene has CDR1 LNHNV and CDR2 YYDKDF (reference sequence). The CDR3 covers 16 residues. Germline trimming cut 1 base from V and 1 base from J; bases unmatched to any gene: 1. Generated by immunoSEQ multiplex PCR, the TCRdb table keeps only in-frame clones and is missing some. The data contain 110,000 or so clones, about 70% of them singletons. In CD8 memory, CD45RO+ cells were put together with CCR7-negative CD45RA+ TemRA cells. The data derive from a study of shared clonotypes between healthy human individuals. J is TRBJ2-5 and V is TRBV15; 12 bases line up with TRBD1. The clonotype originates from a woman in her thirties in good health. The sequenced material came from memory CD8+ T cells sorted from blood. Regarding subset: CD45RO+ cells pooled with CCR7-negative TemRA cells. This chain's CDR3 is CATSRGGQGAQETQYF. DNA of the CDR3: TGTGCCACCAGCAGAGGGGGACAGGGGGCCCAAGAGACCCAGTACTTC.